This TCR beta chain was recovered during a study of PD-L1 blockade in urothelial cancer. For the study at large: Patients' histories included 0 to 3 prior chemotherapy regimens. Samples came from 3 weeks, at the second dose, and 6 weeks into treatment.

Time point defined: pretreatment peripheral blood. This clone was seen only once. The J segment lost 8 bases and the V segment lost 5 bases, leaving 8 bases of the junction unmatched. Per germline, CDR1 SGHTA and CDR2 FQGTGA. The CDR3 has 14 amino acids. Produced via immunoSEQ multiplex PCR; TCRdb's table is partial and in-frame only. Of more than 85,000 clones detected, roughly 84% appear once; the ten largest clones hold approximately 2%. The chain links TRBV7-3 to TRBJ2-2, with 7 bases identical to TRBD1. This TCR derives from a man in his sixties with urothelial cancer. Specimen: PBMCs, collected around atezolizumab (anti-PD-L1) treatment. In nucleotides, the CDR3 is TGTGCCAGCAGCGTACAGGGGAGTGCGGGGGAGCTGTTTTTT. Its translation: CASSVQGSAGELFF.